This entry describes one T cell receptor (beta chain). Time point noted: neoterminal ileum biopsy at postoperative endoscopy, about 6 months after surgery. Germline CDR1 GTSNPN, CDR2 SVGIG (reference sequence). The CDR3 has 13 amino acids. Each sample's TCRB immunosequencing used 450 to 550 nanograms of biopsy DNA. Assay: immunoSEQ multiplex PCR; the TCRdb copy retains only in-frame clones and omits some. In the table there are about 11,000 clones, about four fifths of which are singletons. The sample originates from a study of T cell repertoires in ileal Crohn's disease. Study-wide context: The M6 sample came from neoterminal ileum during colonoscopy after surgery.

Sequencing was carried out using ileal tissue. The rearrangement joins TRBV30 to TRBJ2-5, with 7 bases lining up with TRBD1. The J call is in doubt because the DNA end fits TRBJ2-7 better. The clonotype comes from an adult with Crohn's disease. DNA for the CDR3: TGTGCCTGGGCACAGGGGAGCTCCTACGAGCAGTACTTC. It specifies CAWAQGSSYEQYF.